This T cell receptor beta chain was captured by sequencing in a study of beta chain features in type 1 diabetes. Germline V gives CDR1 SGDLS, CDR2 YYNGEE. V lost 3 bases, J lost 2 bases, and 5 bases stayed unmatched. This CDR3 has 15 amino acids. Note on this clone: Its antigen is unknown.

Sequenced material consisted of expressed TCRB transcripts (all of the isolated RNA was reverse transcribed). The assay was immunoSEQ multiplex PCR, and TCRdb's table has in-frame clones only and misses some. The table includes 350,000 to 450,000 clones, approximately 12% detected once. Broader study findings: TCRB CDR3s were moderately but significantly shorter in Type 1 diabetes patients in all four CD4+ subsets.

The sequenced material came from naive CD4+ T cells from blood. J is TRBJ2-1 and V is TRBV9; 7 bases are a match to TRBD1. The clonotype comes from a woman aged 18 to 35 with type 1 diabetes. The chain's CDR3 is CASSAGTETYNEQFF. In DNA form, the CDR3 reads TGTGCCAGCAGCGCGGGGACAGAAACCTACAATGAGCAGTTCTTC.